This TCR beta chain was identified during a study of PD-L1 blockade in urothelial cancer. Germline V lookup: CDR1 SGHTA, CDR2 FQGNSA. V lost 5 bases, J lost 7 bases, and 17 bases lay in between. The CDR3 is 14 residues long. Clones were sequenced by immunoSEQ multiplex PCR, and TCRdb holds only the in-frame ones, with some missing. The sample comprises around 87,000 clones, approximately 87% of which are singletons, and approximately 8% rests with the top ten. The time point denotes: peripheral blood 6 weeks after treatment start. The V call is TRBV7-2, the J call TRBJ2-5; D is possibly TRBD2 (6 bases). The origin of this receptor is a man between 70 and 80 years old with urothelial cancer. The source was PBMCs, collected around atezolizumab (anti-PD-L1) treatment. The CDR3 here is CASSPYGQGGTQYF. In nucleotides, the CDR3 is TGTGCCAGCAGCCCCTACGGCCAGGGAGGGACCCAGTACTTC.